This T cell receptor beta chain is drawn from a study of blood T cell repertoires in COVID-19. Study as a whole: Acute-phase and convalescent COVID-19 samples originated in the United States, Italy and Spain. PBMCs, B-cell-depleted T cells, or T cells were the source of the cDNA or gDNA that made up the material.

Germline trimming cut 6 bases from V and 1 base from J; bases unmatched to any gene: 4. The CDR3 contains 14 residues. CDR1 and CDR2 from the germline V gene are SNHLY and FYNNEI. In the authors' methods: Amplification from reference gene primers served as the basis for estimated nucleated cell counts. Generated by immunoSEQ multiplex PCR, the TCRdb table keeps only in-frame clones and is missing some. From that table come the V and J calls and clone size; the DNA was used to work out D and trimming. The sample lists 260,000 or so clones, around 89% seen once, with 1% to 1.5% in the top ten. The sequence was obtained from a woman aged 40 to 50 with acute COVID-19. This chain connects TRBV2 to TRBJ1-1; 8 bases align to TRBD1. The specimen was PBMCs or T cells enriched from blood (not recorded which). For the CDR3, the DNA is TGTGCCAGCAGCGGACAGGGTAGGAACACTGAAGCTTTCTTT. Its protein product is CASSGQGRNTEAFF. Full variable domain (outside the CDR3, taken from reference TRBV2 and TRBJ1-1): EPEVTQTPSHQVTQMGQEVILRCVPISNHLYFYWYRQILGQKVEFLVSFYNNEISEKSEIFDDQFSVERPDGSNFTLKIRSTKLEDSAMYFCASSGQGRNTEAFFGQGTRLTVV.